This TCR beta chain appears in the sequencing data of a study of blood T cell repertoires in COVID-19. Data came from immunoSEQ multiplex PCR; TCRdb stores just in-frame clones and leaves some out. The sample consists of approximately 170,000 clones, around 80% of them appearing once. CDR3 length: 15 amino acids. CDR1 is KGHSH, CDR2 LQKENI, per germline. The V and J ends lost 3 bases and 1 base, in that order; junction bases with no gene match: 3. This receptor was taken from a woman in her 70s in a cohort exposed to, infected with or recovered from COVID-19 (not recorded which). The sample consisted of PBMCs or T cells enriched from blood (not recorded which). The V and J genes are TRBV18 and TRBJ2-5, with 9 bases that match TRBD1. The CDR3 loop is CASSPLTGGQETQYF. The CDR3 coding sequence is TGTGCCAGCTCACCGCTGACAGGGGGCCAAGAGACCCAGTACTTC.